A selection of T cell receptor beta chains follows, all from one sample in a study of T cells in localized non-small cell lung cancer. TCRdb keeps only in-frame clones here, not all; method: immunoSEQ multiplex PCR. The data hold 25,000 to 35,000 clones, with approximately 90% observed a single time. The sample was peripheral blood, taken before any cancer treatment. Receptors originate from a female donor older than 55 with stage III squamous cell lung carcinoma. Each CDR3 is given with its conserved first and last residue. Each record gives: clone size, V gene, CDR3 protein. Clone size is not always given. Where it is, it says once, few, many or a class for expanded clones.

clone size: NA; V gene: TRBV7-2; CDR3 protein: CASSLDSNTEAFF
clone size: NA; V gene: TRBV4-3; CDR3 protein: CASSQDWDSRTEAFF
clone size: NA; V gene: TRBV30; CDR3 protein: CASFTTGGFQKLFF
clone size: NA; V gene: TRBV9; CDR3 protein: CASSVDRGTYEQYF
clone size: NA; V gene: TRBV25-1; CDR3 protein: CASSEFFPVDTEAFF
clone size: NA; V gene: TRBV27; CDR3 protein: CASKKSNQETQYF
clone size: NA; V gene: TRBV2; CDR3 protein: CASSEATYGYTF
clone size: few; V gene: TRBV6-5; CDR3 protein: CASSTQNTEAFF
clone size: NA; V gene: TRBV10-2; CDR3 protein: CASSEWGLAGGNEQFF
clone size: NA; V gene: TRBV4-3; CDR3 protein: CASSQEVRHRTSGANVLTF